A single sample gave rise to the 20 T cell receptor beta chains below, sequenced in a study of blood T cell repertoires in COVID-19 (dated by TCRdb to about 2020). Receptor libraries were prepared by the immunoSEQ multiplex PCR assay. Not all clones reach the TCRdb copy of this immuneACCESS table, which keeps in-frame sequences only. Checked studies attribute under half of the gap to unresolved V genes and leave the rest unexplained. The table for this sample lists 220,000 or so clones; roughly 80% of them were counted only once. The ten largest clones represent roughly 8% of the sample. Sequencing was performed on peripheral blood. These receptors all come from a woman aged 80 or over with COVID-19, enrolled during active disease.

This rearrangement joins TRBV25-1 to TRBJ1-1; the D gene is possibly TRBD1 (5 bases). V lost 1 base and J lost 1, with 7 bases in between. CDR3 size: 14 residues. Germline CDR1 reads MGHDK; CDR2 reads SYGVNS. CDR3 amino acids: CASSESTANTEAFF. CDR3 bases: TGTGCCAGCAGTGAATCGACAGCGAACACTGAAGCTTTCTTT.

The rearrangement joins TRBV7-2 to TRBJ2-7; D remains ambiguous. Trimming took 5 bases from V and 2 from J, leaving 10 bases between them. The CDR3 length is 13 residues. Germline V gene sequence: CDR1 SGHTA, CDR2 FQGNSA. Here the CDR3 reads CASSPQIPYEQYF. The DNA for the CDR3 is TGTGCCAGCAGCCCTCAGATCCCCTACGAGCAGTACTTC. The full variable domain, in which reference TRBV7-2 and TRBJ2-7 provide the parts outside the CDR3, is GAGVSQSPSNKVTEKGKDVELRCDPISGHTALYWYRQSLGQGLEFLIYFQGNSAPDKSGLPSDRFSAERTGGSVSTLTIQRTQQEDSAVYLCASSPQIPYEQYFGPGTRLTVT.

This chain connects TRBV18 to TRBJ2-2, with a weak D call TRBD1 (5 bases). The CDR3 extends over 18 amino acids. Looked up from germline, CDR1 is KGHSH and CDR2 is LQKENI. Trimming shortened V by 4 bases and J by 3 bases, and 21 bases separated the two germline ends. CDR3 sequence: CASSRTTVTSIDTGELFF. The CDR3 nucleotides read TGTGCCAGCTCACGAACGACAGTAACCTCCATAGACACCGGGGAGCTGTTTTTT.

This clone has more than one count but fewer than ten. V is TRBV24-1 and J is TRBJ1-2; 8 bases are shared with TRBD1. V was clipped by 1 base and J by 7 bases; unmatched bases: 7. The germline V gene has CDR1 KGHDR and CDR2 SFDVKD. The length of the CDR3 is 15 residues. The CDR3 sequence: CATSDFSAGGSGYTF. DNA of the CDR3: TGTGCCACCAGTGATTTCTCGGCAGGGGGCTCTGGCTACACCTTC.

The CDR3 reads CAILPTVYGYTF. The CDR3 nucleotides are TGTGCCATATTACCAACAGTCTATGGCTACACCTTC. The chain joins TRBV7-2 to TRBJ1-2; D gene unclear. The CDR3 contains 12 residues. Germline V gene lookup returns CDR1 SGHTA and CDR2 FQGNSA. V was pared by 10 bases and J by 4 bases, with 13 bases between.

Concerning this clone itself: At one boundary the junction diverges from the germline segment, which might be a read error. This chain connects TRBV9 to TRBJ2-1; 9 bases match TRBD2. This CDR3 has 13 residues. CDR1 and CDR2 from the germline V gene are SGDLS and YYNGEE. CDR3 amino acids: CASSVARTSDLVF. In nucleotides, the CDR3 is TGTGCCAGCAGCGTAGCCCGGACTAGCGATTTGGTCTTC.

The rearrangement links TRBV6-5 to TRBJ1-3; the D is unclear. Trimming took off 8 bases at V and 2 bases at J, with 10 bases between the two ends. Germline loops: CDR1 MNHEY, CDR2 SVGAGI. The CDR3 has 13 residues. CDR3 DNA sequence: TGTGCCAGCCTGCGGGAGACTGGAAACACCATATATTTT. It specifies CASLRETGNTIYF.

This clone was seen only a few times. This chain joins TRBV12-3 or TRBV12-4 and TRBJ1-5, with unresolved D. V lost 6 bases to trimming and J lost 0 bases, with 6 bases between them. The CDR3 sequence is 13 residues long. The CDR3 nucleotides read TGTGCCAGCAGCCCCAATAGCAATCAGCCCCAGCATTTT. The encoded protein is CASSPNSNQPQHF.

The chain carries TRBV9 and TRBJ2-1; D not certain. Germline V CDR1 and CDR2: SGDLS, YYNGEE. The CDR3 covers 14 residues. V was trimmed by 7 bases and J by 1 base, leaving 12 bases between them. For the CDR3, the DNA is TGTGCCAGCCGCCCCCGTCGGTCCTACAATGAGCAGTTCTTC. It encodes CASRPRRSYNEQFF.

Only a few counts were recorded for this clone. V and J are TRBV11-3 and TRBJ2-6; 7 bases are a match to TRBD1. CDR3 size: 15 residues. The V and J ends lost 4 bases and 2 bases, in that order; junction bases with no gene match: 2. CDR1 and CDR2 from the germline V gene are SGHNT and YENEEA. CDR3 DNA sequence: TGTGCCAGCAGCTCAGGGGGAACTGGGGCCAACGTCCTGACTTTC. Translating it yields CASSSGGTGANVLTF.

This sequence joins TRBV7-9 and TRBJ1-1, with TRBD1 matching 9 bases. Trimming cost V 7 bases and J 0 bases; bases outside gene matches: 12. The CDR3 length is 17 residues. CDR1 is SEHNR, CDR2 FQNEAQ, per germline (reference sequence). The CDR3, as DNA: TGTGCCAGCATGGCAACCGGGACAGGGTCGGTGAACACTGAAGCTTTCTTT. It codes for CASMATGTGSVNTEAFF. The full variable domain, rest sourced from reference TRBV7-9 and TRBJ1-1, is DTGVSQNPRHKITKRGQNVTFRCDPISEHNRLYWYRQTLGQGPEFLTYFQNEAQLEKSRLLSDRFSAERPKGSFSTLEIQRTEQGDSAMYLCASMATGTGSVNTEAFFGQGTRLTVV.

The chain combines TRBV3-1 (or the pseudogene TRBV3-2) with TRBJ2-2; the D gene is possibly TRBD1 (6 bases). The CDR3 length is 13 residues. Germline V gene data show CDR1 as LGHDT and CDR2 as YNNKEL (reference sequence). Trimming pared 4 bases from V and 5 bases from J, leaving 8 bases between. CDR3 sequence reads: CASSRGQTGELFF. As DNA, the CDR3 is TGTGCCAGCAGCCGAGGACAGACCGGGGAGCTGTTTTTT.

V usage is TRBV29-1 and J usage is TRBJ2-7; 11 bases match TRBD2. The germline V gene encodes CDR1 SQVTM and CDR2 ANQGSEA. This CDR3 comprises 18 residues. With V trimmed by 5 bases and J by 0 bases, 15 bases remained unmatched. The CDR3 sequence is CSVYQTGGLAGGSYEQYF. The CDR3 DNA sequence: TGCAGCGTTTACCAAACCGGCGGGCTAGCGGGGGGCTCCTACGAGCAGTACTTC.

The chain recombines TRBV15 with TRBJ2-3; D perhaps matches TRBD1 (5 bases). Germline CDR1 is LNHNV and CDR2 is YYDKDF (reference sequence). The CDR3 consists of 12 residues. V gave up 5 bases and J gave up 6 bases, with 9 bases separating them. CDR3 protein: CATSGAPDTQYF. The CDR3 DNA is TGTGCCACCAGCGGGGCCCCGGATACGCAGTATTTT.

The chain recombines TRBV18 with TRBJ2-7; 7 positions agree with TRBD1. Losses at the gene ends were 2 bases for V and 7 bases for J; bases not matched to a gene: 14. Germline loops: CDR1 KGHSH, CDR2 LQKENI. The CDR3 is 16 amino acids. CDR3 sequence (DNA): TGTGCCAGCTCACCAGTGGGCAGGGGGTATTTGAGAGAGCAGTACTTC. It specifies CASSPVGRGYLREQYF.

The CDR3 here is CASSSLGTGSNGYTF. CDR3 in DNA: TGTGCCAGCAGCTCCTTGGGTACAGGGAGTAATGGCTACACCTTC. The chain uses TRBV7-9 and TRBJ1-2; D possibly corresponds to TRBD1 (6 bases). V lost 4 bases and J 6 bases, leaving 18 bases between the germline ends. The CDR3 runs 15 residues. Germline V gene lookup returns CDR1 SEHNR and CDR2 FQNEAQ (reference sequence).

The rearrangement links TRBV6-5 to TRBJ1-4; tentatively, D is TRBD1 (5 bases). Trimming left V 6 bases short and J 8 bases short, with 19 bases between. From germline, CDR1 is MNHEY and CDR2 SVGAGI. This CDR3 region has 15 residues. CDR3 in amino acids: CASSLQDKGKEKLFF. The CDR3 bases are TGTGCCAGCAGCCTACAGGACAAAGGGAAGGAAAAACTGTTTTTT.

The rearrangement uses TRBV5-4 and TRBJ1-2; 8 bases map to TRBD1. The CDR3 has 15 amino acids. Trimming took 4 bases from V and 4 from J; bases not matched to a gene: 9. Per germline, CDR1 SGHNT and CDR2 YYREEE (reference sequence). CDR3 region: CASSRGQGNLYGYTF. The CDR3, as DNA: TGTGCCAGCAGCCGCGGACAGGGAAATCTCTATGGCTACACCTTC.

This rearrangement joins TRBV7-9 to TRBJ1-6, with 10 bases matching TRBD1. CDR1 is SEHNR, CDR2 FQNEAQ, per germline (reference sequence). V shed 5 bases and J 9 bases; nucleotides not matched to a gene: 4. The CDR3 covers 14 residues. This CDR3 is CASSLGQGFSPLHF. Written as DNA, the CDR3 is TGTGCCAGCAGCCTGGGACAGGGGTTTTCACCCCTCCACTTT.

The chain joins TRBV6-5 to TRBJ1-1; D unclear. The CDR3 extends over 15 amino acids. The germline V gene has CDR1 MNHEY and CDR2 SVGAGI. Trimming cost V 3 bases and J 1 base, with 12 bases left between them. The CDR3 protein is CASSYQVMTNTEAFF. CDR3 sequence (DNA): TGTGCCAGCAGTTATCAGGTCATGACGAACACTGAAGCTTTCTTT.